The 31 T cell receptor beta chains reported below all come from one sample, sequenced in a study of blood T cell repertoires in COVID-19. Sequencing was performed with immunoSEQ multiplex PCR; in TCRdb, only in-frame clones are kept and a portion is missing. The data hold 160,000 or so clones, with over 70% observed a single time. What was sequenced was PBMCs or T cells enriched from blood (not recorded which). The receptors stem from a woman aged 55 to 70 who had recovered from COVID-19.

DNA of the CDR3: TGTGCCAGCAGCTTCGACAACTACGAGCAGTACTTC. It specifies CASSFDNYEQYF. This rearrangement joins TRBV5-4 to TRBJ2-7; D remains ambiguous. This CDR3 is built from 12 residues. V was cut by 2 bases and J by 3 bases, with 6 bases left in between. Per germline, CDR1 SGHNT and CDR2 YYREEE (reference sequence).

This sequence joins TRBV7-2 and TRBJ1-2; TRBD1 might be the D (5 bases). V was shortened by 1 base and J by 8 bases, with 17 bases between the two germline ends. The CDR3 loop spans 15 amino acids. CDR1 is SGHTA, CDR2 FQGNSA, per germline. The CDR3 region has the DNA TGTGCCAGCAGCTTAGACCGGGGACCCGGGGGGGGCTACACCTTC. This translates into CASSLDRGPGGGYTF.

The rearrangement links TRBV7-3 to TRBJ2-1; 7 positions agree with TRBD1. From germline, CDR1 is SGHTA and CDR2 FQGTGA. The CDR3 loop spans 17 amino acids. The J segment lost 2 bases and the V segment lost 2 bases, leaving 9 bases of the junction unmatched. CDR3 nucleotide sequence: TGTGCCAGCAGCTTAGGCGCCGGGACAGCCACCTACAATGAGCAGTTCTTC. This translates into CASSLGAGTATYNEQFF.

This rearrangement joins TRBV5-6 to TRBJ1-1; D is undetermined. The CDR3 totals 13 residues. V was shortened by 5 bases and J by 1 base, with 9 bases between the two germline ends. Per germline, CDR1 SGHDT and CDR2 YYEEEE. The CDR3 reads CASRVTENTEAFF. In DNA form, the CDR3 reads TGTGCCAGCAGGGTTACTGAGAACACTGAAGCTTTCTTT.

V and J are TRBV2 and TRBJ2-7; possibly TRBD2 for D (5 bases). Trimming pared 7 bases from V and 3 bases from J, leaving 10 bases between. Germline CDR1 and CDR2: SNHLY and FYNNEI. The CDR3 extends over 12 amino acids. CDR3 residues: CASTLRDYEQYF. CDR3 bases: TGTGCCAGCACTCTGAGGGACTACGAGCAGTACTTC.

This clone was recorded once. CDR3 region: CASSDGGSYEQYF. The CDR3 coding sequence is TGTGCCAGCAGTGACGGCGGATCCTACGAGCAGTACTTC. The V and J genes are TRBV2 and TRBJ2-7; D is unresolved. Between the trimmed V and J ends, which lost 3 bases and 1 base, there was a span of 7 bases. The CDR3 consists of 13 residues. Looked up from germline, CDR1 is SNHLY and CDR2 is FYNNEI.

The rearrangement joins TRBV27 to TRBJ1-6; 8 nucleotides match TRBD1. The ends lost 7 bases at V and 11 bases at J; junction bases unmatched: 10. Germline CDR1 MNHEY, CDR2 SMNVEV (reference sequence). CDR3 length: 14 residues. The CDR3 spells CASTTGTGGPPLHF. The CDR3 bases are TGTGCCAGCACCACCGGGACAGGAGGCCCACCCCTCCACTTT.

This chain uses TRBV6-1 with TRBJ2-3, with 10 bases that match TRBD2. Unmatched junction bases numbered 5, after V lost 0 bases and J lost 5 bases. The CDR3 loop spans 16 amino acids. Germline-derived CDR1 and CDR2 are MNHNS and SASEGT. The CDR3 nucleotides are TGTGCCAGCAGTGAAGCAGGGACTAGCGTAAGAGATACGCAGTATTTT. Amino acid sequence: CASSEAGTSVRDTQYF.

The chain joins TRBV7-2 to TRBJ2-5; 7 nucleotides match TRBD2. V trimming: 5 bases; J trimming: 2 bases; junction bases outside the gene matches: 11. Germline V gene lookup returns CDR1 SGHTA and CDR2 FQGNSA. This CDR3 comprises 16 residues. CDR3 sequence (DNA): TGTGCCAGCAGCGCCCGACTAGCAAGATCGCAAGAGACCCAGTACTTC. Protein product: CASSARLARSQETQYF.

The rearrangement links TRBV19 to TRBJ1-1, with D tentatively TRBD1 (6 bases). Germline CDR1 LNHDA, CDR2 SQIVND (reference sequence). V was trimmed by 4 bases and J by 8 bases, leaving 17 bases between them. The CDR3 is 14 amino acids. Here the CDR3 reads CASSSSGQWTEAFF. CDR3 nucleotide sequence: TGTGCCAGTAGTAGCAGCGGACAGTGGACAGAAGCTTTCTTT.

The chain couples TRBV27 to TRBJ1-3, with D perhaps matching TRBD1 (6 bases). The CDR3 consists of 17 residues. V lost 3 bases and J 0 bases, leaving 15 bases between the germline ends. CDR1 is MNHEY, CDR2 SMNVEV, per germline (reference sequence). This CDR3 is CASSLTGTPSSGNTIYF. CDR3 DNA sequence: TGTGCCAGCAGTTTGACCGGGACACCAAGCTCTGGAAACACCATATATTTT.

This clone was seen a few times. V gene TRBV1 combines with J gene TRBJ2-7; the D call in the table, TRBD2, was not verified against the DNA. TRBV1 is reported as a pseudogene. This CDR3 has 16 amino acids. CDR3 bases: TGCACCAGCAGCCAAGATGGCCCGCGGCTGGCCTACGAGCAGTACTTC. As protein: CTSSQDGPRLAYEQYF.

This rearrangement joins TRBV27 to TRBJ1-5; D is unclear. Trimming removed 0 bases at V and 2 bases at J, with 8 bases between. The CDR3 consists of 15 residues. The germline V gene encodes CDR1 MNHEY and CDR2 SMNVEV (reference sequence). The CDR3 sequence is CASSLSAGGNQPQHF. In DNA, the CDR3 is TGTGCCAGCAGTTTATCGGCCGGAGGCAATCAGCCCCAGCATTTT.

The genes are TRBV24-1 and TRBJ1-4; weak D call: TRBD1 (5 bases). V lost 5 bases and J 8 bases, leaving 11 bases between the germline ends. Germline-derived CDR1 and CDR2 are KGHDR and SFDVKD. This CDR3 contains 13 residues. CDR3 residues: CATSGGGVEKLFF. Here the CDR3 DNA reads TGTGCCACCAGTGGCGGGGGTGTGGAAAAACTGTTTTTT.

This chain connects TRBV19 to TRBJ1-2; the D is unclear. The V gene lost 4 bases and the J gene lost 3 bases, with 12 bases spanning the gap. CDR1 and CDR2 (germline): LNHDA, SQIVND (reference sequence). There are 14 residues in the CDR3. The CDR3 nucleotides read TGTGCCAGTAGTAGCCTTTCGCGCTACTATGGCTACACCTTC. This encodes CASSSLSRYYGYTF.

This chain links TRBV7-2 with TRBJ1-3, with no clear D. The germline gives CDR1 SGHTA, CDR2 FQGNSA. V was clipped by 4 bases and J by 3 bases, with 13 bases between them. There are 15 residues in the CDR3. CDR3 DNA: TGTGCCAGCAGCTCCAGGCCGGGGTTTGGAAACACCATATATTTT. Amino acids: CASSSRPGFGNTIYF.

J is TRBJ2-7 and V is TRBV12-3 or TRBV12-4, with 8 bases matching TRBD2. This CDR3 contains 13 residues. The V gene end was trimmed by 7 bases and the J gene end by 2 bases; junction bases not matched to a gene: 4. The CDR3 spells CASKAGGTYEQYF. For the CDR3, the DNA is TGTGCCAGCAAGGCGGGGGGCACCTACGAGCAGTACTTC.

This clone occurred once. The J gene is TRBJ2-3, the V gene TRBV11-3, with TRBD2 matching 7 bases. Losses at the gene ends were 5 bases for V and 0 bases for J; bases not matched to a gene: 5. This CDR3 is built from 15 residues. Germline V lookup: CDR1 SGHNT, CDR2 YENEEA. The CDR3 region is CASSPSGVSTDTQYF. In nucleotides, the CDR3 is TGTGCCAGCAGCCCGAGCGGGGTTAGCACAGATACGCAGTATTTT.

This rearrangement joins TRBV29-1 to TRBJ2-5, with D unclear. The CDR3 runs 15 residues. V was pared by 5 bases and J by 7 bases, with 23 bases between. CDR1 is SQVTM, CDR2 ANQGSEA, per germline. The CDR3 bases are TGCAGCGTTCGCGGTAACGACCCTGGTGGTGGGACCCAGTACTTC. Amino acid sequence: CSVRGNDPGGGTQYF.

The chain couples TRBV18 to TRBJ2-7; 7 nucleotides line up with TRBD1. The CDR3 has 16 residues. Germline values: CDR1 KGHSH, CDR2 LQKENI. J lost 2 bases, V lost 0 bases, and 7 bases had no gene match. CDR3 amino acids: CASSPPSTGWPYEQYF. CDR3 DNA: TGTGCCAGCTCACCACCGTCGACAGGGTGGCCCTACGAGCAGTACTTC. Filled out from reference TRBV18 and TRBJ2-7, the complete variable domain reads NAGVMQNPRHLVRRRGQEARLRCSPMKGHSHVYWYRQLPEEGLKFMVYLQKENIIDESGMPKERFSAEFPKEGPSILRIQQVVRGDSAAYFCASSPPSTGWPYEQYFGPGTRLTVT.

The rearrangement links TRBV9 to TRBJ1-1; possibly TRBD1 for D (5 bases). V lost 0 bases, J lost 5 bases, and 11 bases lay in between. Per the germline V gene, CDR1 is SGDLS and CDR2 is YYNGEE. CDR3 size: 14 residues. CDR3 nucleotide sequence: TGTGCCAGCAGCGTAGGCGCAGGGTTAACTGAAGCTTTCTTT. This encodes CASSVGAGLTEAFF.

The CDR3 sequence: CASSATGFTYEQYF. CDR3 nucleotides: TGTGCCAGCAGCGCGACGGGATTCACCTACGAGCAGTACTTC. The chain is built from TRBV9 and TRBJ2-7; D possibly corresponds to TRBD2 (5 bases). CDR3 length: 14 residues. Trimming pared 3 bases from V and 2 bases from J, leaving 12 bases between. The germline V gene encodes CDR1 SGDLS and CDR2 YYNGEE.

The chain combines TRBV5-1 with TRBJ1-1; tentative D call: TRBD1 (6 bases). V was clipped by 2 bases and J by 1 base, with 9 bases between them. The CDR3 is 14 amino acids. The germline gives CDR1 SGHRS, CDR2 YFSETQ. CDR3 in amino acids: CASSLTRGNTEAFF. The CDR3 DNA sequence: TGCGCCAGCAGCTTAACCAGGGGGAACACTGAAGCTTTCTTT.

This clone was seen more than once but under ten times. The CDR3, as DNA: TGTGCCAGCCGCGGTGGAAATGAAAAACTGTTTTTT. Translated, it gives CASRGGNEKLFF. This chain links TRBV7-9 with TRBJ1-4; D unresolved. This CDR3 region has 12 residues. Looked up from germline, CDR1 is SEHNR and CDR2 is FQNEAQ (reference sequence). Deletions cut 8 bases from V and 5 bases from J, with 9 bases between.

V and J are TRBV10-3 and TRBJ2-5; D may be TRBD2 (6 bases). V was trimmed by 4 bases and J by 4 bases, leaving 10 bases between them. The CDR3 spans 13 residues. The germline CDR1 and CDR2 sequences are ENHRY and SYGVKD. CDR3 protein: CAISALATETQYF. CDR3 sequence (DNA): TGTGCCATCAGTGCTCTAGCGACAGAGACCCAGTACTTC.

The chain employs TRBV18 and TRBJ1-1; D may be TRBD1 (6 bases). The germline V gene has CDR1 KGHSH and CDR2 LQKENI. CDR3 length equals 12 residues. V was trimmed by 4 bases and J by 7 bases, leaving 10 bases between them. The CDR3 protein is CASSQQGDEAFF. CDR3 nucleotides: TGTGCCAGCTCACAACAGGGTGATGAAGCTTTCTTT.

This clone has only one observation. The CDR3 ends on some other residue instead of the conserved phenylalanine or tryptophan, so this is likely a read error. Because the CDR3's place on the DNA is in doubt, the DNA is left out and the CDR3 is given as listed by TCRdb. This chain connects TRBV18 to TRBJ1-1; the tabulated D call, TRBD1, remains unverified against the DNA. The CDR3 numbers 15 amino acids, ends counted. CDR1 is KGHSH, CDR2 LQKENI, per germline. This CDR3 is CASSPPQGPMTGPPR.

CDR3 in amino acids: CASSDTSGVYNEQFF. CDR3 coding DNA: TGTGCCAGCTCCGATACTAGCGGGGTATACAATGAGCAGTTCTTC. The V gene is TRBV5-4, the J gene TRBJ2-1; 10 bases are a match to TRBD2. Germline loops: CDR1 SGHNT, CDR2 YYREEE (reference sequence). Germline trimming cut 7 bases from V and 4 bases from J; bases unmatched to any gene: 8. This CDR3 is built from 15 residues.

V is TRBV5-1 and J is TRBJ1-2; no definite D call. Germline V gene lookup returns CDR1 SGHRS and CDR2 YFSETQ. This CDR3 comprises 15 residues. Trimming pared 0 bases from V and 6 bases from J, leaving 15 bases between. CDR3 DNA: TGCGCCAGCAGCTTGGACCCAGGCAGCCTAAATGGCTACACCTTC. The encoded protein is CASSLDPGSLNGYTF.

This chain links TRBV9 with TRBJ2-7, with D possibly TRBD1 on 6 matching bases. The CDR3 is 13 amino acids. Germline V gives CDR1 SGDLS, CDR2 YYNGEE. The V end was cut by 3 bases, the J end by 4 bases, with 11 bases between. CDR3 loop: CASSASTGYEQYF. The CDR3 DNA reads TGTGCCAGCAGCGCATCGACAGGTTACGAGCAGTACTTC. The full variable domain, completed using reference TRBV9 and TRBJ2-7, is DSGVTQTPKHLITATGQRVTLRCSPRSGDLSVYWYQQSLDQGLQFLIQYYNGEERAKGNILERFSAQQFPDLHSELNLSSLELGDSALYFCASSASTGYEQYFGPGTRLTVT.

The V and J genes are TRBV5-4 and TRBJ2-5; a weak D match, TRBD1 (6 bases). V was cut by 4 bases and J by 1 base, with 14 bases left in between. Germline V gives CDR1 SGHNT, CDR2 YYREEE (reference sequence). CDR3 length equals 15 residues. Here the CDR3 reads CASSRQQGSQETQYF. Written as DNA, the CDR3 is TGTGCCAGCAGCCGCCAACAGGGCTCCCAAGAGACCCAGTACTTC.